Each of the 22 T cell receptor beta chains below was sequenced from the same sample in a study of T cells in Graves' hyperthyroidism and ophthalmopathy. Amplification of TCR beta CDR3 regions used RNA as the template. In the first-round RT-PCR of the TCR CDR3, the HTBI primer set was used. From the multiplex PCR reads, TCRdb called clonotypes with MiXCR, one entry per CDR3 protein. The sample has some 350,000 distinct CDR3 sequences; roughly 15% are singletons. The sample comprised blood. Source of these receptors: a woman aged 60-75 years with Graves' ophthalmopathy.

Ten or more counts support this clonotype. CDR3 coding DNA: TGTGCCAGCAGTGAAAGGGGCGCGGGGTACCTCAATGAGCAGTTCTTC. Protein product: CASSERGAGYLNEQFF. This chain links TRBV2 with TRBJ2-1, with D maybe TRBD2 (6 bases). Trimming took off 2 bases at V and 6 bases at J, with 17 bases between the two ends. Looked up from germline, CDR1 is SNHLY and CDR2 is FYNNEI. This CDR3 is built from 16 residues.

In this sample, this clonotype turned up many times. The chain couples TRBV28 to TRBJ2-1; 9 bases are shared with TRBD2. Germline assignment: CDR1 MDHEN and CDR2 SYDVKM. The CDR3 loop spans 15 amino acids. The junction had 10 bases not matched to a gene; V was cut back by 6 bases and J by 7 bases. In DNA, the CDR3 is TGTGCCAGCAGACGTCTAGCGGGAATTGTAAATGAGCAGTTCTTC. It yields the protein CASRRLAGIVNEQFF.

This clonotype showed up many times. The rearrangement uses TRBV6-1 and TRBJ1-2, with TRBD1 matching over 9 bases. The trim removed 6 bases at V and 6 bases at J, leaving 8 bases unmatched. Germline V gene sequence: CDR1 MNHNS, CDR2 SASEGT. The length of the CDR3 is 14 residues. CDR3 DNA: TGTGCCAGCAGAAACAGGGGGCAATCAGATGGCTACACCTTC. Translating gives CASRNRGQSDGYTF.

This clonotype appeared many times. The rearrangement uses TRBV12-3 or TRBV12-4 and TRBJ1-4; D ambiguous. Between the trimmed V and J ends, which lost 3 bases and 4 bases, there was a span of 9 bases. The CDR3 covers 14 residues. The CDR3 loop is CASSFRVGNEKLFF. The CDR3 DNA sequence: TGTGCCAGCAGTTTTCGCGTTGGTAATGAAAAACTGTTTTTT.

This clonotype has a count of ten or more. The rearrangement joins TRBV11-2 to TRBJ2-2; unclear D gene. V was pared by 5 bases and J by 0 bases, with 7 bases between. The germline CDR1 and CDR2 sequences are SGHAT and FQNNGV. The CDR3 spans 14 residues. CDR3 sequence (DNA): TGTGCCAGCAGCAGGCAGCCGAACACCGGGGAGCTGTTTTTT. It yields the protein CASSRQPNTGELFF.

The chain joins TRBV6-9 to TRBJ2-5; 12 bases fit TRBD2. Losses at the gene ends were 4 bases for V and 4 bases for J; bases not matched to a gene: 10. This CDR3 comprises 17 residues. Per germline, CDR1 MNHGY and CDR2 SVAAGI. DNA for the CDR3: TGTGCCAGCAGTTCCCCCCCTAGCGGGAGGGCTCGAGAGACCCAGTACTTC. Translation gives CASSSPPSGRARETQYF.

At least ten counts were recorded for this clonotype. The rearrangement uses TRBV6-1 and TRBJ2-1; 7 bases agree with TRBD2. Germline values: CDR1 MNHNS, CDR2 SASEGT. After removal of 6 bases from V and 10 bases from J, the junction contained 6 bases not matched to a gene. This CDR3 has 12 amino acids. The CDR3 protein is CASSTGGIEQFF. CDR3 nucleotides: TGTGCCAGCAGCACGGGGGGAATCGAGCAGTTCTTC.

This clonotype was recorded many times. The gene calls are TRBV20-1 and TRBJ2-4, with 13 bases fitting TRBD2. The CDR3 is 16 amino acids. Losses at the gene ends were 6 bases for V and 8 bases for J; bases not matched to a gene: 13. The germline CDR1 and CDR2 sequences are DFQATT and SNEGSKA (reference sequence). CDR3 sequence: CSAHTVTSGRSDIQYF. CDR3 nucleotides: TGCAGTGCCCACACCGTGACTAGCGGGAGGTCGGACATTCAGTACTTC.

Remarks on this clonotype: A much larger clone is a single base away; this may be a read error. The V and J genes are TRBV11-2 and TRBJ2-7, with D hard to call. Trimming stripped 7 bases from V and 7 bases from J, with 20 bases between. This CDR3 is 14 amino acids long. Germline CDR1 SGHAT, CDR2 FQNNGV. CDR3 in DNA: TGTGCCAGCATCATGACTGAGAGGCCTAATGAGCAGTACTTC. Its protein product is CASIMTERPNEQYF.

This clonotype has a count of ten or more. V and J are TRBV30 and TRBJ2-7, with D perhaps TRBD1 (5 bases). The germline V gene encodes CDR1 GTSNPN and CDR2 SVGIG (reference sequence). V was shortened by 2 bases and J by 6 bases, with 11 bases between the two germline ends. This CDR3 is built from 12 residues. CDR3 loop: CAWSPREGEQYF. The CDR3 DNA follows: TGTGCCTGGAGTCCCAGGGAAGGCGAGCAGTACTTC.

Many counts were recorded for this clonotype. This chain connects TRBV12-3 or TRBV12-4 to TRBJ2-7; D is undetermined. The CDR3 has 14 residues. The V end lost 5 bases, the J end lost 3 bases, and 14 bases lay between the germline ends. In DNA, the CDR3 is TGTGCCAGCAGTACACCCTCCTCGAACTACGAGCAGTACTTC. Translated, it gives CASSTPSSNYEQYF.

This clonotype occurred many times. The V and J genes are TRBV27 and TRBJ2-1; 7 bases align to TRBD2. CDR1 and CDR2 (germline): MNHEY, SMNVEV (reference sequence). V lost 4 bases and J lost 7; bases outside the gene matches: 7. This CDR3 region has 14 residues. CDR3 sequence reads: CASSSSGTRNEQFF. CDR3 DNA: TGTGCCAGCAGTTCCAGCGGGACCAGAAATGAGCAGTTCTTC.

At least ten counts were recorded for this clonotype. The gene calls are TRBV6-1 and TRBJ2-1, with 8 nucleotides matching TRBD1. The CDR3 is 14 amino acids. CDR1 and CDR2 from the germline V gene are MNHNS and SASEGT. V was clipped by 4 bases and J by 9 bases; unmatched bases: 8. Here the CDR3 reads CASSAGGGMGEQFF. CDR3 nucleotides: TGTGCCAGCAGTGCAGGGGGCGGGATGGGTGAGCAGTTCTTC.

The table lists this clonotype with a few counts. This chain uses TRBV14 with TRBJ2-7, with 8 nucleotides matching TRBD2. V was clipped by 0 bases and J by 2 bases; unmatched bases: 6. Germline CDR1 is SGHDN and CDR2 is FVKESK. The CDR3 is made up of 16 amino acids. The DNA of the CDR3 is TGTGCCAGCAGCCAAGATCAACTAGCGGACCCCTACGAGCAGTACTTC. It specifies CASSQDQLADPYEQYF.

At least ten counts were recorded for this clonotype. V is TRBV20-1 and J is TRBJ2-1, with 10 bases identical to TRBD2. V lost 3 bases, J lost 8 bases, and 10 bases stayed unmatched. CDR3 length: 15 residues. In germline, CDR1 is DFQATT, CDR2 SNEGSKA (reference sequence). This CDR3 reads CSASAGLAGVHEQFF. The CDR3 DNA reads TGCAGTGCTAGTGCAGGGCTAGCGGGAGTCCATGAGCAGTTCTTC.

There are many counts of this clonotype. The rearrangement links TRBV3-1 to TRBJ2-7; no definite D call. Trimming removed 5 bases at V and 3 bases at J, with 5 bases between. The germline CDR1 and CDR2 sequences are LGHDT and YNNKEL (reference sequence). The CDR3 is 11 residues long. DNA for the CDR3: TGTGCCAGCAGCTCTAACTACGAGCAGTACTTC. As protein: CASSSNYEQYF.

This clonotype was detected ten times or more. The chain carries TRBV15 and TRBJ2-3, with D perhaps TRBD1 (5 bases). This CDR3 comprises 15 residues. Trimming pared 1 base from V and 4 bases from J, leaving 12 bases between. In germline, CDR1 is LNHNV, CDR2 YYDKDF (reference sequence). The CDR3 sequence: CATSRAGFAADTQYF. The CDR3 DNA reads as TGTGCCACCAGCAGAGCAGGGTTTGCGGCAGATACGCAGTATTTT.

This clonotype appeared many times. The chain employs TRBV20-1 and TRBJ2-7, with TRBD2 matching over 7 bases. This CDR3 has 15 residues. Trimming took 2 bases from V and 0 from J; bases not matched to a gene: 7. Germline CDR1 reads DFQATT; CDR2 reads SNEGSKA (reference sequence). The CDR3 DNA reads TGCAGTGCTAGATCGACTAGCCGGAGCTCCTACGAGCAGTACTTC. Its protein product is CSARSTSRSSYEQYF.

This clonotype was recorded a few times. This chain uses TRBV24-1 with TRBJ2-4; D call uncertain. The CDR3 consists of 15 residues. V was cut by 4 bases and J by 0 bases, with 9 bases left in between. Germline loops: CDR1 KGHDR, CDR2 SFDVKD. The CDR3 here is CATSEAGRAKNIQYF. CDR3 in DNA: TGTGCCACCAGTGAAGCAGGCCGAGCCAAAAACATTCAGTACTTC.

This rearrangement joins TRBV3-1 to TRBJ1-5; TRBD1 matches at 9 bases. CDR1 and CDR2 (germline): LGHDT, YNNKEL (reference sequence). The CDR3 spans 15 residues. V dropped 4 bases and J dropped 4; count of bases not matched to a gene: 5. The CDR3 DNA is TGTGCCAGCAGCCTCCGGACAGGGGTAAATCAGCCCCAGCATTTT. This codes for CASSLRTGVNQPQHF. Full variable domain (remainder filled in from reference TRBV3-1 and TRBJ1-5): DTAVSQTPKYLVTQMGNDKSIKCEQNLGHDTMYWYKQDSKKFLKIMFSYNNKELIINETVPNRFSPKSPDKAHLNLHINSLELGDSAVYFCASSLRTGVNQPQHFGDGTRLSIL.

Details on this clonotype: This may come from a read error, since a much larger clone is one base off. The chain carries TRBV7-9 and TRBJ2-2; 7 bases align to TRBD2. The CDR3 runs 16 residues. From germline, CDR1 is SEHNR and CDR2 FQNEAQ (reference sequence). V was pared by 5 bases and J by 4 bases, with 10 bases of the junction left unmatched. The CDR3 region has the DNA TGTGCCAGCAGCCCCATGCAGACTAGCTCCACCGGGGAGCTGTTTTTT. Its protein product is CASSPMQTSSTGELFF. Using reference TRBV7-9 and TRBJ2-2 for the parts outside the CDR3, the full variable domain is DTGVSQNPRHKITKRGQNVTFRCDPISEHNRLYWYRQTLGQGPEFLTYFQNEAQLEKSRLLSDRFSAERPKGSFSTLEIQRTEQGDSAMYLCASSPMQTSSTGELFFGEGSRLTVL.

In its sample, this clonotype was seen many times. The V and J genes are TRBV27 and TRBJ2-3; 12 bases map to TRBD2. V was clipped by 8 bases and J by 1 base; unmatched bases: 7. Looked up from germline, CDR1 is MNHEY and CDR2 is SMNVEV (reference sequence). This CDR3 contains 16 residues. The CDR3, as DNA: TGTGCCAGCGGGCTAGCGGGAGGGCGGGGCACAGATACGCAGTATTTT. It codes for CASGLAGGRGTDTQYF.